These T cell receptor beta chains were read from a single sample in a study of patients and donors after allogeneic stem cell transplantation. TCRdb analysed the RT-PCR reads with MiXCR anew, one entry per CDR3 protein. The table lists more than 850,000 distinct CDR3 sequences, about a sixth of them singletons. The sequencing sample was made of blood, either unsorted or a sorted T cell fraction (not recorded which). These receptors came from a human donor who was either an allogeneic HSCT recipient or a stem cell or donor lymphocyte infusion donor (not recorded which). It is not recorded whose cells these are; they may come from a transplant donor. Both conserved end residues are part of each CDR3. The D gene is left open where the match is weak. Size is stated for part of the rows, as once, few or many counts, or as a class when the clone is expanded.

few,.,TRBJ1-4,TRBV20-1,TGCAGTGCCCGACGTTACACGACTAATGAAAAACTGTTTTTT,CSARRYTTNEKLFF
few,.,TRBJ2-7,TRBV29-1,TGCAGCGTTGGTGGTAGCGGACGGAAGTACGAGCAGTACTTC,CSVGGSGRKYEQYF
few,.,TRBJ1-2,TRBV10-3,TGTGCCATCAGTGGCAGTGGCAAAGTTCCTTACTATGGCTACACCTTC,CAISGSGKVPYYGYTF
.,.,TRBJ1-3,TRBV6-5,TGTGCCAGCAGTTACTCGAATCCAGACTCTGGAAACACCATATATTTT,CASSYSNPDSGNTIYF
.,.,TRBJ2-3,TRBV10-3,TGTGCCATCAGTGGCCCTTCAGATACGCAGTATTTT,CAISGPSDTQYF
few,.,TRBJ1-1,TRBV27,TGTGCCAGCAGTTTATTTGCGGGGAGTGGGTACACTGAAGCTTTCTTT,CASSLFAGSGYTEAFF
.,TRBD2,TRBJ2-1,TRBV7-9,TGTGCCAGCAGCCCCCGGGGGAGCGGGAGTACTGAGCAGTTCTTC,CASSPRGSGSTEQFF
.,TRBD1,TRBJ2-1,TRBV12-3/TRBV12-4,TGTGCCAGCCAACGGGACAGGGGGATCTACAATGAGCAGTTCTTC,CASQRDRGIYNEQFF
.,TRBD1,TRBJ1-1,TRBV5-4,TGTGCCAGCAGCCAGGGGACAGTCGGACATGAAGCTTTCTTT,CASSQGTVGHEAFF
.,.,TRBJ1-1,TRBV29-1,TGCAGCGTTCTACGAGGGATGAACACTGAAGCTTTCTTT,CSVLRGMNTEAFF
.,.,TRBJ1-2,TRBV24-1,TGTGCCACCAGTGATTCCGTCGACACCTATGGCTACACCTTC,CATSDSVDTYGYTF
.,.,TRBJ2-3,TRBV5-1,TGCGCCAGCGGTAGCGGCACAGATACGCAGTATTTT,CASGSGTDTQYF
few,.,TRBJ2-5,TRBV4-1,TGCGCCAGCAGCCATATCGGACAGAGCGGTCAAGAGACCCAGTACTTC,CASSHIGQSGQETQYF
many,.,TRBJ2-1,TRBV24-1,TGTGCCACCAGTGATCCCACAGTGGGTTCCTACAATGAGCAGTTCTTC,CATSDPTVGSYNEQFF
.,.,TRBJ2-4,TRBV6-2/TRBV6-3,TGTGCCAGCAGTGGGGACACCACACTAGCCAAAAACATTCAGTACTTC,CASSGDTTLAKNIQYF
.,TRBD1,TRBJ1-5,TRBV10-3,TGTGCCACCTACCGGGACAGGATAACGGGGTCAGTTCAGCCCCAGCATTTT,CATYRDRITGSVQPQHF
few,.,TRBJ1-2,TRBV6-1,TGTGCCGTACTAATGGGGTGGTCTAACTATGGCTACACCTTC,CAVLMGWSNYGYTF
many,TRBD2,TRBJ2-2,TRBV10-3,TGTGCCATCAGTGAGACTAGCGGGAGGAACACCGGGGAGCTGTTTTTT,CAISETSGRNTGELFF
many,TRBD1,TRBJ1-2,TRBV10-3,TGTGCCATCAGTGAGGCAGGGGGCTTCTATGGCTACACCTTC,CAISEAGGFYGYTF
few,TRBD2,TRBJ2-5,TRBV4-3,TGCGCCAGCAGCCAAGATTCCGCGGGGGGGCCCGGAGAGACCCAGTACTTC,CASSQDSAGGPGETQYF
many,.,TRBJ1-1,TRBV7-2,TGTGCCAGCAGCCCTCAGGTCAATGCTGAAGCTTTCTTT,CASSPQVNAEAFF
few,.,TRBJ2-5,TRBV5-1,TGCGCCAGCAGCTTGAGAGCGGACCAAGAGACCCAGTACTTC,CASSLRADQETQYF
many,.,TRBJ1-5,TRBV6-1,TGTGCCAGCAGCTTGACAGGAGGGGATCAGCCCCAGCATTTT,CASSLTGGDQPQHF
.,TRBD2,TRBJ2-1,TRBV3-1,TGTGCCAGCAGCCCGTCTAGCGGGAGGGCCTATGAGCAGTTCTTC,CASSPSSGRAYEQFF
few,TRBD1,TRBJ1-2,TRBV7-9,TGTGCCAGCAGCTTATGGGACAGGGGGCGCTTCGACGGCTACACCTTC,CASSLWDRGRFDGYTF
.,TRBD2,TRBJ2-7,TRBV20-1,TGCAGTGCTAGAGATGGGACTAGGGCCACCTACGAGCAGTACTTC,CSARDGTRATYEQYF
.,.,TRBJ2-7,TRBV13,TGTGCCAGCAGCTTGGCGGGGTCTGAAAACTACGAGCAGTACTTC,CASSLAGSENYEQYF
few,.,TRBJ2-5,TRBV20-1,TGCAGTGCTAGGGACGGGCCCCCGGAGACCCAGTACTTC,CSARDGPPETQYF
few,TRBD2,TRBJ2-5,TRBV7-9,TGTGCCAGCAGCCCCGGGACTAGCGGGGGGCTCCAAGAGACCCAGTACTTC,CASSPGTSGGLQETQYF
.,.,TRBJ1-1,TRBV29-1,TGCAGCGTTGAGGGACGGGCAGCCACTGAAGCTTTCTTT,CSVEGRAATEAFF
.,.,TRBJ2-3,TRBV4-2,TGTGCCAGCAGCGATCGGGAGCAGGCGGGCACAGATACGCAGTATTTT,CASSDREQAGTDTQYF
many,.,TRBJ2-5,TRBV4-3,TGCGCCAGCAGCCAAGATGGGGGAGAGACCCAGTACTTC,CASSQDGGETQYF
few,TRBD1,TRBJ2-3,TRBV5-1,TGCGCCAGCAGCTTGACAGGGGTTAACACAGATACGCAGTATTTT,CASSLTGVNTDTQYF
.,.,TRBJ1-2,TRBV3-1,TGTGCCAGCAGCCAACACGATCTGTCTAACTATGGCTACACCTTC,CASSQHDLSNYGYTF
many,.,TRBJ1-2,TRBV27,TGTGCCAGCAGTGCCCTCTCCGGCTATGGCTACACCTTC,CASSALSGYGYTF
.,.,TRBJ1-2,TRBV6-2/TRBV6-3,TGTGCCAGCAGTTCGGGGACGGGAATCTATGGCTACACCTTC,CASSSGTGIYGYTF
.,.,TRBJ2-3,TRBV7-8,TGTGCCAGCAGCTTGCCCCCGGTGGATACGCAGTATTTT,CASSLPPVDTQYF
.,TRBD2,TRBJ2-1,TRBV4-3,TGCGCCAGCAGCCAAGGAGTAGCGGGGGACCTCTACAATGAGCAGTTCTTC,CASSQGVAGDLYNEQFF
.,.,TRBJ2-5,TRBV3-1,TGTGCCAGCAGCCAAGTTTCAGGGAGAGAGACCCAGTACTTC,CASSQVSGRETQYF
few,.,TRBJ1-1,TRBV4-1,TGCGCCAGCAGCCCGGCATTTGGTCAGGGAGGCCCTGAAGCTTTCTTT,CASSPAFGQGGPEAFF
many,TRBD2,TRBJ2-1,TRBV29-1,TGCAGCGTTTCAGCGGGGGGGCTCAATGAGCAGTTCTTC,CSVSAGGLNEQFF
.,.,TRBJ1-3,TRBV5-1,TGCGCCAGCAGCTTGGTCACAGGGAATTCCTCCTCTGGAAACACCATATATTTT,CASSLVTGNSSSGNTIYF